The clone carrying this T cell receptor (beta chain) turned up a few times. Full-length variable regions came from constant-region reverse primers plus semi-nested Nested Universal Primer A PCR. Using its own MiXCR run on the 5' RACE reads, TCRdb lists one record per CDR3 protein. The sample yields approximately 11,000 distinct CDR3 sequences, around 28% seen once. Germline loops: CDR1 DFQATT, CDR2 SNEGSKA (reference sequence). This CDR3 spans 15 amino acids. Trimming cost V 0 bases and J 8 bases, with 16 bases left between them. Tregs were sorted as CD4+CD25+CD127-/low cells. Sequencing was done on a sample of Tregs sorted from a lymph node. This clonotype originated in a female donor with breast cancer. V is TRBV20-1 and J is TRBJ2-2; D gene ambiguous. CDR3 protein: CSARDWVGCTGELFF. The CDR3 bases are TGCAGTGCTAGAGATTGGGTCGGGTGCACAGGGGAGCTGTTTTTT.